A selection of T cell receptor beta chains follows, all from one sample in a study of OX40 agonist ivuxolimab in advanced cancers. TCRdb's copy holds only in-frame clones and misses some; the assay was immunoSEQ multiplex PCR. Of 20,000 to 25,000 clones listed, 80% to 90% are singletons. The starting material was CD4+ or CD8+ T cells sorted from blood, obtained in a trial of the OX40 agonist ivuxolimab. Receptor source: an adult with an advanced solid tumor such as melanoma, head and neck, liver or kidney cancer. Each CDR3 is given with its conserved first and last residue. D genes are given only for firm matches. Size is omitted from some rows. Given values are once, few, many or a class for expanded clones.

d_call: NA
j_call: TRBJ2-2
clone_size: NA
v_call: TRBV6-4
cdr3_nt: TGTGCCAGCAGTGACTCAGGGCCCACCGGGGAGCTGTTTTTT
cdr3_aa: CASSDSGPTGELFF

d_call: NA
j_call: TRBJ2-1
clone_size: NA
v_call: TRBV4-3
cdr3_nt: TGCGCCAGCAGCCAAGGGGATCACCACTACAATGAGCAGTTCTTC
cdr3_aa: CASSQGDHHYNEQFF

d_call: TRBD1
j_call: TRBJ2-1
clone_size: NA
v_call: TRBV25-1
cdr3_nt: TGTGCCAGCAGTCCAGGGGACAGGGGGAAGAGTGAGCAGTTCTTC
cdr3_aa: CASSPGDRGKSEQFF

d_call: NA
j_call: TRBJ2-1
clone_size: NA
v_call: TRBV5-6
cdr3_nt: TGTGCCAGCAGCTTGGACCGACCCAATGAGCAGTTCTTC
cdr3_aa: CASSLDRPNEQFF

d_call: TRBD1
j_call: TRBJ1-5
clone_size: NA
v_call: TRBV7-8
cdr3_nt: TGTGCCAGCAGCTTTAGAACACAGGGGGTTCCACAGCCCCAGCATTTT
cdr3_aa: CASSFRTQGVPQPQHF

d_call: TRBD1
j_call: TRBJ1-4
clone_size: NA
v_call: TRBV27
cdr3_nt: TGTGCCAGCAGTCCGGGACAGGGATTTAATGAAAAACTGTTTTTT
cdr3_aa: CASSPGQGFNEKLFF

d_call: NA
j_call: TRBJ1-4
clone_size: few
v_call: TRBV4-3
cdr3_nt: TGCGCCAGCAGCCAAGCTACGGGGGCAACTAATGAAAAACTGTTTTTT
cdr3_aa: CASSQATGATNEKLFF

d_call: TRBD1
j_call: TRBJ2-7
clone_size: NA
v_call: TRBV11-1
cdr3_nt: TGTGCCAGCAGCGGTGACAGGGGTAAGCCCCACGAGCAGTACTTC
cdr3_aa: CASSGDRGKPHEQYF

d_call: NA
j_call: TRBJ1-1
clone_size: NA
v_call: TRBV5-8
cdr3_nt: TGTGCCAGCAGCTTGTTCTGGCAGAAGAACACTGAAGCTTTCTTT
cdr3_aa: CASSLFWQKNTEAFF

d_call: NA
j_call: TRBJ1-5
clone_size: NA
v_call: TRBV7-9
cdr3_nt: TGTGCCAGCAGCCCCCCCAGATCCAATCAGCCCCAGCATTTT
cdr3_aa: CASSPPRSNQPQHF

d_call: NA
j_call: TRBJ2-2
clone_size: NA
v_call: TRBV11-3
cdr3_nt: TGTGCCAGCAGCCTCGTTCGTCTCGGGGAGCTGTTTTTT
cdr3_aa: CASSLVRLGELFF

d_call: NA
j_call: TRBJ1-2
clone_size: NA
v_call: TRBV9
cdr3_nt: TGTGCCAGCAGCGTAGGCCAGCTGCCCTATGGCTACACCTTC
cdr3_aa: CASSVGQLPYGYTF

d_call: TRBD1
j_call: TRBJ1-5
clone_size: NA
v_call: TRBV18
cdr3_nt: TGTGCCAGCTCACCACCGGGACAGGGGATCCATCAGCCCCAGCATTTT
cdr3_aa: CASSPPGQGIHQPQHF

d_call: TRBD2
j_call: TRBJ2-7
clone_size: once
v_call: TRBV2
cdr3_nt: TGTGCCAGCAGCCCCGGGACTAGTGGGGACGAGCAGTACTTC
cdr3_aa: CASSPGTSGDEQYF

d_call: TRBD1
j_call: TRBJ2-3
clone_size: NA
v_call: TRBV7-3
cdr3_nt: TGTGCCAGCAGCCAGGGGCCGGACAGGGACCGTAACACAGATACGCAGTATTTT
cdr3_aa: CASSQGPDRDRNTDTQYF

d_call: NA
j_call: TRBJ2-2
clone_size: NA
v_call: TRBV9
cdr3_nt: TGTGCCAGCACCCCCGAATTGACGAACACCGGGGAGCTGTTTTTT
cdr3_aa: CASTPELTNTGELFF

d_call: NA
j_call: TRBJ2-2
clone_size: once
v_call: TRBV7-8
cdr3_nt: TGTGCCAGCAGCTCCCGACAGACGACCGGGGAGCTGTTTTTT
cdr3_aa: CASSSRQTTGELFF

d_call: NA
j_call: TRBJ2-2
clone_size: NA
v_call: TRBV27
cdr3_nt: TGTGCCAGCAGTTTTAGCGCTCGGGCCGGGGAGCTGTTTTTT
cdr3_aa: CASSFSARAGELFF

d_call: NA
j_call: TRBJ1-3
clone_size: NA
v_call: TRBV5-6
cdr3_nt: TGTGCCAGCAGCTTGTGGGGGGCCAACTCTGGAAACACCATATATTTT
cdr3_aa: CASSLWGANSGNTIYF

d_call: NA
j_call: TRBJ2-7
clone_size: once
v_call: TRBV5-1
cdr3_nt: TGCGCCAGCAGCTTGGTAGGTGGGGACTACGAGCAGTACTTC
cdr3_aa: CASSLVGGDYEQYF

d_call: NA
j_call: TRBJ2-7
clone_size: NA
v_call: TRBV7-2
cdr3_nt: TGTGCCAGCAGCTTAGATCTTGGGAAAACCTACGAGCAGTACTTC
cdr3_aa: CASSLDLGKTYEQYF

d_call: NA
j_call: TRBJ2-1
clone_size: NA
v_call: TRBV12-5
cdr3_nt: TGTGCTAGTGGTTTCAGGAACAATGAGCAGTTCTTC
cdr3_aa: CASGFRNNEQFF

d_call: NA
j_call: TRBJ2-5
clone_size: NA
v_call: TRBV5-6
cdr3_nt: TGTGCCAGCAGCTTGGGTCGGGGGGAGACCCAGTACTTC
cdr3_aa: CASSLGRGETQYF

d_call: TRBD1
j_call: TRBJ2-7
clone_size: NA
v_call: TRBV27
cdr3_nt: TGTGCCAGCAGTTTATCGGTTGGGGACAGGCTCAACGAGCAGTACTTC
cdr3_aa: CASSLSVGDRLNEQYF

d_call: NA
j_call: TRBJ2-7
clone_size: NA
v_call: TRBV19
cdr3_nt: TGTGCCAGTAGTGTCCGGGACGCCTACGAGCAGTACTTC
cdr3_aa: CASSVRDAYEQYF

d_call: NA
j_call: TRBJ1-1
clone_size: once
v_call: TRBV15
cdr3_nt: TGTGCCACCTCCCGGGGATTTATGAACACTGAAGCTTTCTTT
cdr3_aa: CATSRGFMNTEAFF

d_call: TRBD1
j_call: TRBJ2-7
clone_size: NA
v_call: TRBV7-6
cdr3_nt: TGTGCCAGCAGCCCCGGACAGGGAAAAGGGCAGTACTTC
cdr3_aa: CASSPGQGKGQYF

d_call: NA
j_call: TRBJ1-2
clone_size: NA
v_call: TRBV9
cdr3_nt: TGTGCCAGCAGCGGAGACAGGAATGGCTACACCTTC
cdr3_aa: CASSGDRNGYTF

d_call: TRBD1
j_call: TRBJ2-7
clone_size: NA
v_call: TRBV11-1
cdr3_nt: TGTGCCAGCAGTCTGAGGGGGCTTCTGTACGAGCAGTACTTC
cdr3_aa: CASSLRGLLYEQYF

d_call: TRBD1
j_call: TRBJ1-1
clone_size: few
v_call: TRBV10-1
cdr3_nt: TGCGCCAGCAGTGAGGCCCGGGACAGGGAAACTGAAGCTTTCTTT
cdr3_aa: CASSEARDRETEAFF

d_call: TRBD1
j_call: TRBJ2-3
clone_size: NA
v_call: TRBV19
cdr3_nt: TGTGCCAGTAGCGTTGGACAGGGAAGCACAGATACGCAGTATTTT
cdr3_aa: CASSVGQGSTDTQYF

d_call: TRBD1
j_call: TRBJ2-7
clone_size: NA
v_call: TRBV5-1
cdr3_nt: TGCGCCAGCAGCTCCATTCGGGACAGTAACTCCTACGAGCAGTACTTC
cdr3_aa: CASSSIRDSNSYEQYF

d_call: NA
j_call: TRBJ1-2
clone_size: few
v_call: TRBV12-5
cdr3_nt: TGTGCTAGTGGCTGGAGACAGAACTATGGCTACACCTTC
cdr3_aa: CASGWRQNYGYTF

d_call: NA
j_call: TRBJ1-1
clone_size: once
v_call: TRBV29-1
cdr3_nt: TGCAGCGTTGGTAGGGGCACCAACCTGGCTTTCTTT
cdr3_aa: CSVGRGTNLAFF

d_call: NA
j_call: TRBJ2-6
clone_size: NA
v_call: TRBV5-4
cdr3_nt: TGTGCCAGCAGCGTTCAGGGCTCCGTCTCTGGGGCCAACGTCCTGACTTTC
cdr3_aa: CASSVQGSVSGANVLTF

d_call: NA
j_call: TRBJ2-5
clone_size: NA
v_call: TRBV7-9
cdr3_nt: TGTGCCAGCAGTCCCCGGGACACTTTAGGGGAGACCCAGTACTTC
cdr3_aa: CASSPRDTLGETQYF

d_call: TRBD2
j_call: TRBJ2-2
clone_size: NA
v_call: TRBV27
cdr3_nt: TGTGCCAGCAGTTGGGAGGGCCCGAACACCGGGGAGCTGTTTTTT
cdr3_aa: CASSWEGPNTGELFF

d_call: TRBD1
j_call: TRBJ1-1
clone_size: NA
v_call: TRBV7-8
cdr3_nt: TGTGCCAGCAGCGCGCTCGCGACAGGGGGCCCGTCCGAAGCTTTCTTT
cdr3_aa: CASSALATGGPSEAFF

d_call: NA
j_call: TRBJ1-1
clone_size: NA
v_call: TRBV27
cdr3_nt: TGTGCCAGCAGCCGCCACGGAGGTGGCACTGAAGCTTTCTTT
cdr3_aa: CASSRHGGGTEAFF

d_call: NA
j_call: TRBJ2-2
clone_size: NA
v_call: TRBV6-6
cdr3_nt: TGTGCCAGCAGTTACGGGCTAGCTGTCCCGGAGCTGTTTTTT
cdr3_aa: CASSYGLAVPELFF